There are a few counts of the clone carrying this T cell receptor beta chain. Antigen specificity is unknown. It was with a sample-barcoded 5' primer and a J-beta primer mix that a second PCR of about 6 to 12 cycles was run. Template switching added a 12-random-nucleotide identifier to every cDNA molecule. TCRdb re-called the 5' RACE reads with MiXCR, one entry per CDR3 protein. The sample yields roughly 700,000 distinct CDR3 sequences, 49% seen once. The data derive from a study of blood T cells in healthy people across ages. Overall study findings and caveats: Estimates drawn from one million T cells were deemed to understate diversity. While age rose, TCR beta diversity per million T cells dropped in a roughly linear way.

With V trimmed by 0 bases and J by 1 base, 5 bases remained unmatched. The CDR3 has 15 residues. CDR1 is DFQATT and CDR2 is SNEGSKA in the germline V gene (reference sequence). The source is a woman aged 60-75 years in good health. This chain links TRBV20-1 with TRBJ2-5; the match to TRBD2 covers 7 bases. The sequencing input was blood. This chain's CDR3 is CSAREYASGQETQYF. CDR3 bases: TGCAGTGCTAGAGAATACGCTAGCGGCCAAGAGACCCAGTACTTC.